This is a list of T cell receptor beta chains from one sample in a study of CD8 T cells in Susac syndrome. TCRdb used MiXCR to reprocess the immunoSEQ multiplex PCR reads, holding one entry per CDR3 protein. The data show around 200,000 distinct CDR3 sequences, roughly 94% seen once. Sequenced sample: CD8+ T cells from PBMCs. The source of these receptors is a human donor with Susac syndrome. CDR3s include the opening cysteine and the closing phenylalanine or tryptophan. A D gene is named only where the DNA matches it firmly. Clone size is not always given. Where it is, it says once, few, many or a class for expanded clones.

TRBJ2-1,once,TRBV12-5,TRBD2,TGTGCTAGTGGTTTGTCGGCGGGAGGGCCTTATTTCCAGCAGTTCTTC,CASGLSAGGPYFQQFF
TRBJ1-2,once,TRBV4-1,-,TGCGCCAGCAGCCCTATAGGAACAGGACAGGGCTACACCTTC,CASSPIGTGQGYTF
TRBJ2-2,-,TRBV29-1,TRBD2,TGCAGCGTTGAGTCTAGCGGGGTGTTGGGTGCCGGGGAGCTGTTTTTT,CSVESSGVLGAGELFF
TRBJ2-7,-,TRBV4-1,-,TGCGCCAGCAGCCAAGTAGGACTGGGGAGCTCCTACGAGCAGTACTTC,CASSQVGLGSSYEQYF
TRBJ2-7,-,TRBV5-6,-,TGTGCCAGCACCTACGAGGGGCAGGATCCCTACGAGCAGTACTTC,CASTYEGQDPYEQYF
TRBJ1-6,-,TRBV7-3,TRBD1,TGTGCCAGCAGCAGACAAAAGACAGGGCCTGGGTCACCCCTCCACTTT,CASSRQKTGPGSPLHF
TRBJ2-7,-,TRBV4-1,-,TGCGCCAGCAGCCAAGCTGCCCAACTTACTTACGAGCAGTACTTC,CASSQAAQLTYEQYF
TRBJ2-3,-,TRBV7-6,-,TGTGCCAGCTCTCCGGGGGAAGATACGCAGTATTTT,CASSPGEDTQYF
TRBJ1-1,-,TRBV29-1,-,TGCAGCGTTCCAGGGGAGAACACTGAAGCTTTCTTT,CSVPGENTEAFF
TRBJ2-7,once,TRBV12-3/TRBV12-4,TRBD1,TGTGCCAGTACCACAGGGGTCTACGAGCAGTACTTC,CASTTGVYEQYF
TRBJ2-5,-,TRBV2,-,TGTGCCAGCAGCCTGACAGAAGAAGAGACCCAGTACTTC,CASSLTEEETQYF
TRBJ2-7,-,TRBV6-1,TRBD1,TGTGCCAACGAAGGACAGGGAGGCGAGCAGTACTTC,CANEGQGGEQYF
TRBJ2-2,once,TRBV20-1,TRBD2,TGCAGTGCTATCAAAAGCGGGGAGATCCTGTGGGACACCGGGGAGCTGTTTTTT,CSAIKSGEILWDTGELFF
TRBJ2-7,-,TRBV20-1,-,TGCAGTGCCCCTGGAAGCTCCTACGAGCAGTACTTC,CSAPGSSYEQYF
TRBJ2-7,-,TRBV19,TRBD1,TGTGCCAGTAGTCCAACAGGGGGTATCGTCTACGAGCAGTACTTC,CASSPTGGIVYEQYF